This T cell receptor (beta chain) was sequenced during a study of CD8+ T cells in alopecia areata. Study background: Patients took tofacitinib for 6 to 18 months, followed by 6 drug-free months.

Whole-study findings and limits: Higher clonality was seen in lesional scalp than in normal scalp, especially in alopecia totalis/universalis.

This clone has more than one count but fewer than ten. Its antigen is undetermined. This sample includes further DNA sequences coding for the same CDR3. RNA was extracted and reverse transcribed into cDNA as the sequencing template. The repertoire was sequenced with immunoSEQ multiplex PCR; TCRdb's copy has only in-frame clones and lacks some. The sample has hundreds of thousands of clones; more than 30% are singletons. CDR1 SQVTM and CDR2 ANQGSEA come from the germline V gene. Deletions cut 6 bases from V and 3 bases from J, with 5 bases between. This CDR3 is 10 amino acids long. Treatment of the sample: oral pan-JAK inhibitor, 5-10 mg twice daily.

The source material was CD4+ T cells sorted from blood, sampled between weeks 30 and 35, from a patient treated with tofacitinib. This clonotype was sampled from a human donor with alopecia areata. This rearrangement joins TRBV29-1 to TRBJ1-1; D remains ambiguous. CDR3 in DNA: TGCAGCGTATCTGACACTGAAGCTTTCTTT. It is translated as CSVSDTEAFF.